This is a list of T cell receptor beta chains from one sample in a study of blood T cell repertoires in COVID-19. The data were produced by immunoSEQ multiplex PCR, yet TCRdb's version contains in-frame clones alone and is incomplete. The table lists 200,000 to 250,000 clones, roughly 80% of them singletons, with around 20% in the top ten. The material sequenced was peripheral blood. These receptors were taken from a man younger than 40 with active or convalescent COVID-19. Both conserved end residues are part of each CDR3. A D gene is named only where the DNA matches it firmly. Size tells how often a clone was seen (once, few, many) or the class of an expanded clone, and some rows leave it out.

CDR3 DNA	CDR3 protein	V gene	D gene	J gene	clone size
TGCGCCAGCAGTCCCCCAGGGGAAGACGGAAACACCATATATTTT	CASSPPGEDGNTIYF	TRBV23-1	NA	TRBJ1-3	NA
TGTGCCAGCAGCGTAGCGGCTCCCAGCTCCTACGAGCAGTACTTC	CASSVAAPSSYEQYF	TRBV7-2	NA	TRBJ2-7	NA
TGTGCCAGTAGTATAGTGGCACCGGGGAGCGGGGACACAGATACGCAGTATTTT	CASSIVAPGSGDTDTQYF	TRBV19	TRBD2	TRBJ2-3	once
TGTGCCAGCAGTCCCTTCGCCCCGGGAGCGGGTCAGCCCCAGCATTTT	CASSPFAPGAGQPQHF	TRBV28	NA	TRBJ1-5	many
TGTGCCAGCAGCTCCGGACAGACCAATTCACCCCTCCACTTT	CASSSGQTNSPLHF	TRBV3-1/TRBV3-2	NA	TRBJ1-6	many
TGCGCCAGTTCGGCGACAGGGAATGGATACAATGAGCAGTTCTTC	CASSATGNGYNEQFF	TRBV5-1	TRBD1	TRBJ2-1	NA
TGTGCCAGTAGTATCCTCGGACAGGGCAGGCGCAATGAGCAGTTCTTC	CASSILGQGRRNEQFF	TRBV19	TRBD1	TRBJ2-1	NA
TGTGCCGGGAGGGTTCTAGGGGGTGGGGAGCTGTTTTTT	CAGRVLGGGELFF	TRBV30	NA	TRBJ2-2	NA
TGCGCCAGCAGTGATCCCGTAGCGGGGGGGCTGGAGACCCAGTACTTC	CASSDPVAGGLETQYF	TRBV10-2	TRBD2	TRBJ2-5	NA
TGTGCCAGCCGTGGGGGGGTTGTGGATACGCAGTATTTT	CASRGGVVDTQYF	TRBV9	TRBD2	TRBJ2-3	NA
TGCGCCAGCAGCCAAGAGGGGACACGCGGGGCCAACGTCCTGACTTTC	CASSQEGTRGANVLTF	TRBV4-3	NA	TRBJ2-6	NA
TGTGCCAGCAGCTTAGTCCAACCAACTAGTCACACCGGGGAGCTGTTTTTT	CASSLVQPTSHTGELFF	TRBV7-2	NA	TRBJ2-2	NA
TGTGCCAGCAGTGAACTAGCGGGGGGACCTCGGGAGCAGTTCTTC	CASSELAGGPREQFF	TRBV6-4	TRBD2	TRBJ2-1	NA
TGTGCCAGCAGCCAAGAGTGGGCAGCCTCTGGAAACACCATATATTTT	CASSQEWAASGNTIYF	TRBV4-2	NA	TRBJ1-3	few
TGTGCCAGCAGTGACAGGGAAAAACAGCCCCAGCATTTT	CASSDREKQPQHF	TRBV12-3/TRBV12-4	TRBD1	TRBJ1-5	NA
TGTGCCAGCAGCCAACAGGGGAAGAAGCCCCAGCATTTT	CASSQQGKKPQHF	TRBV6-2/TRBV6-3	TRBD1	TRBJ1-5	NA
TGCGCCAGCAGGGTGCAGGGTAATTCACCCCTCCACTTT	CASRVQGNSPLHF	TRBV5-1	NA	TRBJ1-6	NA
TGTGCCAGCACCGGGACAGGGGACACCGGGGAGCTGTTTTTT	CASTGTGDTGELFF	TRBV28	TRBD1	TRBJ2-2	NA
TGTGCCAGCAGTTTCAACGGACGGGGGGTCCAAGAGACCCAGTACTTC	CASSFNGRGVQETQYF	TRBV6-5	TRBD2	TRBJ2-5	NA
TGTGCCAGCACCCTACTAGGGACAGGCTATGGCTACACCTTC	CASTLLGTGYGYTF	TRBV28	TRBD1	TRBJ1-2	NA
TGCGCCAGCAGCCAAGATCACATGAACACTGAAGCTTTCTTT	CASSQDHMNTEAFF	TRBV5-1	NA	TRBJ1-1	NA
TGTGCCAGCAGTCGGACTAGCGGTGGGACCTACAATGAGCAGTTCTTC	CASSRTSGGTYNEQFF	TRBV28	TRBD2	TRBJ2-1	NA
TGTGCCAGCAGCTGGACAGGAGACTATGGCTACACCTTC	CASSWTGDYGYTF	TRBV7-8	TRBD1	TRBJ1-2	once
TGTGCCAGCAGCTTGGGTACAGGGAAGAATTCACCCCTCCACTTT	CASSLGTGKNSPLHF	TRBV5-6	NA	TRBJ1-6	NA
TGTGCCAGCAGTCCCCCGCGGGGCTGGGAGACCCAGTACTTC	CASSPPRGWETQYF	TRBV28	NA	TRBJ2-5	few
TGTGCCAGCAGCGTAGTCGAGGACAATGAGCAGTTCTTC	CASSVVEDNEQFF	TRBV9	NA	TRBJ2-1	NA
TGCGCCAGCAGCTTGACGACACCCCGCGAGCAGTACTTC	CASSLTTPREQYF	TRBV5-1	NA	TRBJ2-7	NA
TGTGCCAGCAGTTCTACGGACAGTGGGCATGGAAACACCATATATTTT	CASSSTDSGHGNTIYF	TRBV6-6	NA	TRBJ1-3	NA
TGTGCCAGCAGTTACCCCGGACAGGAAGCTTTCTTT	CASSYPGQEAFF	TRBV27	NA	TRBJ1-1	NA
TGTGCCAGCAGCCCCCGAGGGGGTTCTTACGAGCAGTACTTC	CASSPRGGSYEQYF	TRBV3-1/TRBV3-2	NA	TRBJ2-7	NA
TGCGCCAGCAGCCAAGATAAAGAGGGGGCCGATGGCTACACCTTC	CASSQDKEGADGYTF	TRBV4-3	TRBD1	TRBJ1-2	NA
TGTGCCAGCTCACCACGGACAGGAGGAGAGACCCAGTACTTC	CASSPRTGGETQYF	TRBV18	TRBD1	TRBJ2-5	NA
TGTGCCAGCAGCGGGGGGGGACAGGGAGTCACAGATACGCAGTATTTT	CASSGGGQGVTDTQYF	TRBV9	TRBD1	TRBJ2-3	NA
TGTGCCAGCAGTTTCATATCGGGAACAGATACGCAGTATTTT	CASSFISGTDTQYF	TRBV28	NA	TRBJ2-3	NA
TGTGCCAGCACCACTTGGGAGGGCTACACCTTC	CASTTWEGYTF	TRBV7-2	NA	TRBJ1-2	NA
TGTGCCAGCAGTTACTCGCCCGGGAGCAATGAGCAGTTCTTC	CASSYSPGSNEQFF	TRBV6-2/TRBV6-3	NA	TRBJ2-1	NA
TGCGCCAGCAGCTCTCTAGGTTACGAGCAGTACTTC	CASSSLGYEQYF	TRBV5-1	NA	TRBJ2-7	NA
TGTGCCAGCAGTTCCCACGGGGAGACCCAGTACTTC	CASSSHGETQYF	TRBV12-3/TRBV12-4	NA	TRBJ2-5	once
TGTGCCAGCAGTTGGGCGGGGGGGGCCTACGAGCAGTACTTC	CASSWAGGAYEQYF	TRBV27	TRBD2	TRBJ2-7	NA
TGTGCCAGCAGCCCCCTCGTGAACTATGGCTACACCTTC	CASSPLVNYGYTF	TRBV3-1/TRBV3-2	NA	TRBJ1-2	NA
TGTGCCAGCAGTTACCGGTCCCGGACAGGGCAAGAGACCCAGTACTTC	CASSYRSRTGQETQYF	TRBV6-5	TRBD1	TRBJ2-5	NA